A single sample is the source of the 32 T cell receptor beta chains below, sequenced in a study of blood T cell repertoires in COVID-19. Method: immunoSEQ multiplex PCR; TCRdb's copy keeps in-frame clones and lacks some. This table has 23,000 or so clones, about 83% appearing once. The sequencing input was peripheral blood. These receptor sequences come from a human donor with active COVID-19. The donor label of this sample is uncertain.

This clone has just one count. The gene calls are TRBV3-1 (or the pseudogene TRBV3-2) and TRBJ1-2, with 7 positions matching TRBD1. CDR1 and CDR2 (germline): LGHDT, YNNKEL (reference sequence). V was pared by 4 bases and J by 3 bases, with 5 bases of the junction left unmatched. The CDR3 consists of 14 residues. The CDR3 bases are TGTGCCAGCAGCCGAGGGACAGCTGACTATGGCTACACCTTC. It yields the protein CASSRGTADYGYTF.

The chain recombines TRBV5-6 with TRBJ2-3, with a tentative D call TRBD2 (5 bases). Germline V gene data show CDR1 as SGHDT and CDR2 as YYEEEE. Trimming took off 0 bases at V and 0 bases at J, with 8 bases between the two ends. The CDR3 length is 15 residues. The CDR3 nucleotides are TGTGCCAGCAGCTTGGTGCGGGTTAGCACAGATACGCAGTATTTT. This translates into CASSLVRVSTDTQYF.

J is TRBJ1-4 and V is TRBV3-1 (or the pseudogene TRBV3-2); 7 bases are shared with TRBD1. Per the germline V gene, CDR1 is LGHDT and CDR2 is YNNKEL (reference sequence). V dropped 4 bases and J dropped 11; count of bases not matched to a gene: 4. The CDR3 loop spans 12 amino acids. CDR3 nucleotides: TGTGCCAGCAGCCCAATGGACAGGAAACTGTTTTTT. Protein product: CASSPMDRKLFF.

The gene calls are TRBV2 and TRBJ2-3; weak D call: TRBD2 (6 bases). The V gene's germline CDR1 is SNHLY and CDR2 FYNNEI. The CDR3 loop spans 13 amino acids. V lost 8 bases and J 0 bases, leaving 9 bases between the germline ends. CDR3 bases: TGTGCCAGCGGAGGGATCAGCACAGATACGCAGTATTTT. This gives the protein CASGGISTDTQYF.

V gene TRBV19 combines with J gene TRBJ2-7; 11 bases are a match to TRBD1. Germline lookup yields CDR1 LNHDA and CDR2 SQIVND (reference sequence). CDR3 length: 14 amino acids. The trim removed 8 bases at V and 2 bases at J, leaving 5 bases unmatched. DNA for the CDR3: TGTGCCAGTCAGCCGGGACAGGGGGCCTACGAGCAGTACTTC. Translating gives CASQPGQGAYEQYF.

For the CDR3, the DNA is TGTGCCAGCACCCAACTAACAGGGGTTTCAGGCGAGCAGTACTTC. Translating it yields CASTQLTGVSGEQYF. The rearrangement uses TRBV6-5 and TRBJ2-7, with TRBD1 identical over 7 bases. Losses at the gene ends were 7 bases for V and 6 bases for J; bases not matched to a gene: 15. This CDR3 spans 15 amino acids. Germline V gene data show CDR1 as MNHEY and CDR2 as SVGAGI.

This clone occurred a few times. The CDR3 is CASSWESGSSEQYF. DNA for the CDR3: TGTGCCAGCAGCTGGGAGAGCGGGAGTTCCGAGCAGTACTTC. The chain employs TRBV11-2 and TRBJ2-7; 8 bases map to TRBD2. This CDR3 spans 14 amino acids. V trimming: 4 bases; J trimming: 6 bases; junction bases outside the gene matches: 8. Germline assignment: CDR1 SGHAT and CDR2 FQNNGV.

V and J are TRBV3-1 (or the pseudogene TRBV3-2) and TRBJ2-1; 7 positions agree with TRBD2. The V gene's germline CDR1 is LGHDT and CDR2 YNNKEL (reference sequence). The CDR3 contains 15 residues. Trimming removed 5 bases from V and 1 base from J; junction bases left unmatched: 5. CDR3 nucleotides: TGTGCCAGCAGCATACCGGGACTATCCTACAATGAGCAGTTCTTC. It encodes CASSIPGLSYNEQFF.

The chain uses TRBV10-3 and TRBJ2-5; D is possibly TRBD2 (6 bases). Deletions cut 4 bases from V and 5 bases from J, with 20 bases between. The length of the CDR3 is 16 residues. The V gene's germline CDR1 is ENHRY and CDR2 SYGVKD. The CDR3 bases are TGTGCCATCAGTGGGTCCCGGGACTTAACTGGGGAGACCCAGTACTTC. Its protein is CAISGSRDLTGETQYF.

The chain links TRBV15 to TRBJ2-3; TRBD2 aligns across 16 bases. V gave up 0 bases and J gave up 4 bases; unmatched junction bases: 10. The CDR3 sequence is 20 residues long. Germline CDR1 is LNHNV and CDR2 is YYDKDF (reference sequence). The DNA of the CDR3 is TGTGCCACCAGCAGAGATCCGGGACTAGCGGGAGGGCGTGGGTCAGATACGCAGTATTTT. Protein sequence: CATSRDPGLAGGRGSDTQYF.

The chain joins TRBV7-9 to TRBJ2-7; perhaps TRBD1 as D (6 bases). Trimming stripped 4 bases from V and 2 bases from J, with 15 bases between. CDR1 SEHNR and CDR2 FQNEAQ come from the germline V gene (reference sequence). This CDR3 contains 15 residues. The CDR3 DNA follows: TGTGCCAGCAGCTCTCACCGGGACAAGACCTACGAGCAGTACTTC. Protein sequence: CASSSHRDKTYEQYF.

The chain employs TRBV4-3 and TRBJ1-3; maybe TRBD1 (5 bases). With 0 bases removed from V and 4 bases from J, the gap between germline ends came to 13 bases. Germline loops: CDR1 LGHNA, CDR2 YSLEER. This CDR3 comprises 16 residues. The CDR3: CASSQDILTEGNTIYF. CDR3 coding DNA: TGCGCCAGCAGCCAAGATATTCTGACAGAAGGAAACACCATATATTTT.

Only a few counts were recorded for this clone. The gene calls are TRBV10-1 and TRBJ2-7; weak D call: TRBD1 (7 bases). V lost 7 bases and J 3 bases, leaving 19 bases between the germline ends. CDR1 and CDR2 from the germline V gene are WNHNN and SYGVQD (reference sequence). The CDR3 extends over 15 amino acids. The CDR3 here is CASTLLQGGSYEQYF. In DNA, the CDR3 is TGCGCCAGCACCCTGCTGCAGGGGGGCAGCTACGAGCAGTACTTC.

This chain connects TRBV19 to TRBJ1-1, with D maybe TRBD1 (6 bases). Trimming took 8 bases from V and 3 from J, leaving 16 bases between them. Germline V gives CDR1 LNHDA, CDR2 SQIVND (reference sequence). This CDR3 has 14 amino acids. The chain's CDR3 is CASGTEPGDTEAFF. CDR3 DNA: TGTGCCAGTGGAACCGAACCAGGGGACACTGAAGCTTTCTTT.

The rearrangement joins TRBV15 to TRBJ2-5, with 12 positions matching TRBD2. Germline loops: CDR1 LNHNV, CDR2 YYDKDF (reference sequence). CDR3 length equals 16 residues. After removal of 0 bases from V and 6 bases from J, the junction contained 5 bases not matched to a gene. The DNA of the CDR3 is TGTGCCACCAGCAGAGATCTAGCGGGAGGGGCGAAGACCCAGTACTTC. It codes for CATSRDLAGGAKTQYF.

The CDR3 nucleotides are TGTGCCAGCAGCCCGCGGATCTCTGGGGCCAACGTCCTGACTTTC. This codes for CASSPRISGANVLTF. The J gene is TRBJ2-6, the V gene TRBV13, with D unresolved. This CDR3 comprises 15 residues. The ends were cut back, 5 bases at V and 0 bases at J, with 8 bases in the middle. Germline CDR1 and CDR2: PRHDT and FYEKMQ (reference sequence). The whole variable domain, filled in from reference TRBV13 and TRBJ2-6, reads AAGVIQSPRHLIKEKRETATLKCYPIPRHDTVYWYQQGPGQDPQFLISFYEKMQSDKGSIPDRFSAQQFSDYHSELNMSSLELGDSALYFCASSPRISGANVLTFGAGSRLTVL.

This chain uses TRBV10-3 with TRBJ2-2, with a possible D match to TRBD2 (6 bases). Germline V CDR1 and CDR2: ENHRY, SYGVKD. Trimming took 0 bases from V and 1 from J, leaving 15 bases between them. This CDR3 region has 18 residues. The CDR3 DNA sequence: TGTGCCATCAGTGAGTCGGAGTTCGGGAGACTGAACACCGGGGAGCTGTTTTTT. Protein sequence: CAISESEFGRLNTGELFF.

V is TRBV5-6 and J is TRBJ2-5; D is ambiguous. V was trimmed by 4 bases and J by 1 base, leaving 17 bases between them. This CDR3 contains 16 residues. CDR1 is SGHDT, CDR2 YYEEEE, per germline. The CDR3 nucleotides are TGTGCCAGCAGCCTTAAGGTGGGCAGAGTCCAAGAGACCCAGTACTTC. Protein sequence: CASSLKVGRVQETQYF.

V is TRBV5-1 and J is TRBJ1-2; 9 bases align to TRBD1. There are 18 residues in the CDR3. J lost 0 bases, V lost 7 bases, and 16 bases had no gene match. CDR1 is SGHRS, CDR2 YFSETQ, per germline. The chain's CDR3 is CASFPPPGTGKSNYGYTF. The CDR3 DNA sequence: TGCGCCAGCTTTCCCCCCCCTGGGACAGGGAAATCTAACTATGGCTACACCTTC.

The gene calls are TRBV20-1 and TRBJ2-5, with D hard to call. The V gene lost 6 bases and the J gene lost 4 bases, with 6 bases spanning the gap. This CDR3 region has 10 residues. The germline gives CDR1 DFQATT, CDR2 SNEGSKA (reference sequence). DNA for the CDR3: TGCAGTGCCAAAGCAGAGACCCAGTACTTC. This gives the protein CSAKAETQYF.

This chain joins TRBV6-6 and TRBJ1-2; tentatively, D is TRBD1 (5 bases). V was shortened by 5 bases and J by 2 bases, with 15 bases between the two germline ends. This CDR3 spans 15 amino acids. Germline V lookup: CDR1 MNHNY, CDR2 SVGAGI (reference sequence). The CDR3 is CASSTSSRQNYGYTF. The CDR3 bases are TGTGCCAGCAGTACATCCTCTAGACAGAACTATGGCTACACCTTC.

V usage is TRBV20-1 and J usage is TRBJ1-2; D is uncertain. Germline V CDR1 and CDR2: DFQATT, SNEGSKA (reference sequence). The CDR3 spans 16 residues. Trimming stripped 3 bases from V and 2 bases from J, with 19 bases between. CDR3 region: CSASQNRPEGNYGYTF. As DNA, the CDR3 is TGCAGTGCTAGTCAGAATCGACCCGAGGGAAACTATGGCTACACCTTC.

This chain links TRBV7-3 with TRBJ1-2; D unclear. Germline V gene data show CDR1 as SGHTA and CDR2 as FQGTGA. This CDR3 is built from 13 residues. V dropped 5 bases and J dropped 4 bases, with 11 bases sitting between them. This CDR3 is CASSPDTSYGYTF. The CDR3 DNA reads TGTGCCAGCAGCCCCGACACCTCCTATGGCTACACCTTC.

This clone was seen more than once but under ten times. The rearrangement links TRBV9 to TRBJ1-1; D gene unclear. This CDR3 contains 13 residues. V shed 0 bases and J shed 2 bases, with 5 bases lying between them. Germline V gives CDR1 SGDLS, CDR2 YYNGEE. The DNA of the CDR3 is TGTGCCAGCAGCGTAGGGCCCAACACTGAAGCTTTCTTT. Its protein product is CASSVGPNTEAFF.

The rearrangement links TRBV5-1 to TRBJ2-5, with TRBD1 matching over 8 bases. The CDR3 covers 15 residues. Germline-derived CDR1 and CDR2 are SGHRS and YFSETQ. The J segment lost 5 bases and the V segment lost 1 base, leaving 7 bases of the junction unmatched. The CDR3 spells CASSLPQGGSETQYF. CDR3 DNA: TGCGCCAGCAGCTTGCCACAGGGGGGATCGGAGACCCAGTACTTC.

The table lists this clone with a count of one. The V call is TRBV18, the J call TRBJ2-5; D is unresolved. Germline V gene lookup returns CDR1 KGHSH and CDR2 LQKENI. The CDR3 contains 15 residues. V lost 3 bases and J lost 7, with 18 bases in between. The CDR3, as DNA: TGTGCCAGCTCACCCCCCCAGCAAGGTTCGGGGACCCAGTACTTC. This codes for CASSPPQQGSGTQYF.

CDR3 sequence: CASGEGGTGELFF. CDR3 nucleotides: TGTGCGAGCGGGGAGGGGGGCACCGGGGAGCTGTTTTTT. This chain links TRBV19 with TRBJ2-2; perhaps TRBD2 as D (7 bases). This CDR3 has 13 amino acids. The V gene's germline CDR1 is LNHDA and CDR2 SQIVND (reference sequence).

The table lists this clone with a few counts. The rearrangement uses TRBV19 and TRBJ2-3; no reliable D call. V lost 5 bases and J lost 1, with 19 bases in between. The CDR3 consists of 17 residues. Germline V gene data show CDR1 as LNHDA and CDR2 as SQIVND (reference sequence). CDR3 nucleotides: TGTGCCAGTAGTCCTAGACGTCCCGGATGGGGCACAGATACGCAGTATTTT. This gives the protein CASSPRRPGWGTDTQYF.

This clone was observed once. The V gene is TRBV11-3, the J gene TRBJ1-1; D is undetermined. Germline V gene lookup returns CDR1 SGHNT and CDR2 YENEEA. CDR3 length: 16 residues. V lost 4 bases to trimming and J lost 1 base, with 16 bases between them. In DNA, the CDR3 is TGTGCCAGCAGCTCCCCCCCGGCAGGTTCGAACACTGAAGCTTTCTTT. As protein: CASSSPPAGSNTEAFF.

The rearrangement joins TRBV7-2 to TRBJ2-1, with 12 bases lining up with TRBD2. V dropped 1 base and J dropped 3; count of bases not matched to a gene: 4. Germline V gene lookup returns CDR1 SGHTA and CDR2 FQGNSA. There are 17 residues in the CDR3. CDR3 coding DNA: TGTGCCAGCAGCTTAGGCGGACTAGCGGGGCTCTACAATGAGCAGTTCTTC. Translating it yields CASSLGGLAGLYNEQFF.

The genes are TRBV28 and TRBJ2-7; TRBD2 aligns across 9 bases. Germline assignment: CDR1 MDHEN and CDR2 SYDVKM. The ends lost 5 bases at V and 6 bases at J; junction bases unmatched: 17. CDR3 length equals 17 residues. CDR3 nucleotides: TGTGCCAGCAGTGTTAGCGGGAGAGACCTCTGGAGGGGCGAGCAGTACTTC. This sequence encodes CASSVSGRDLWRGEQYF.

The chain is built from TRBV6-5 and TRBJ2-5; the D gene is possibly TRBD1 (5 bases). Looked up from germline, CDR1 is MNHEY and CDR2 is SVGAGI. Trimming took 0 bases from V and 3 from J, leaving 8 bases between them. The CDR3 spans 14 residues. CDR3 residues: CASSYSGREETQYF. CDR3 coding DNA: TGTGCCAGCAGTTACTCGGGCAGGGAAGAGACCCAGTACTTC.